Detailed here is one T cell receptor (beta chain). V gave up 3 bases and J gave up 0 bases, with 11 bases separating them. Per the germline V gene, CDR1 is SQVTM and CDR2 is ANQGSEA. The CDR3 is 15 residues long. This sample was included in a study of blood T cells in healthy people across ages. Then a second PCR, running about 6 to 11 cycles, was carried out with a sample-barcoded 5' primer and a J-beta primer mix. MiXCR was run by TCRdb on the 5' RACE reads, yielding one entry per CDR3 protein. There are roughly 680,000 distinct CDR3 sequences in the sample; roughly half occur only once, and 13% lies in the top ten.

This receptor was obtained from an elderly woman in good health. The chain links TRBV29-1 to TRBJ2-2; either TRBD1 or TRBD2 may supply D (6 bases each). Input material: blood. The DNA of the CDR3 is TGCAGCGTTGAGGGAAGGGGGGCGAACACCGGGGAGCTGTTTTTT. It yields the protein CSVEGRGANTGELFF.